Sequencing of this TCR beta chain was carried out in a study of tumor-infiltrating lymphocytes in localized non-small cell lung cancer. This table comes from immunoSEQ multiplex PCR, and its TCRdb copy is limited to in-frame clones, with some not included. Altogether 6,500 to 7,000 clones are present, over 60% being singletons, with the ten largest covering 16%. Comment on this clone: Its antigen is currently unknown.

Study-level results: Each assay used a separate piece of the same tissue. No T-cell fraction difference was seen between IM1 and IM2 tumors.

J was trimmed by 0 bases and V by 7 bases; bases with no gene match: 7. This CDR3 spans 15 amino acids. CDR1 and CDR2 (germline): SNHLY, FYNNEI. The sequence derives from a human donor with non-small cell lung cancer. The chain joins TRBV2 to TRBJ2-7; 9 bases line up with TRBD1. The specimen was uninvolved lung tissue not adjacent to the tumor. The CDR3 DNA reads TGTGCCAGCAAAATCGACAGGGGGGGCTCCTACGAGCAGTACTTC. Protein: CASKIDRGGSYEQYF.